The 14 T cell receptor beta chains reported below all come from one sample, sequenced in a study of cytomegalovirus exposure and HLA in healthy donors. 60 Vbeta and 13 Jbeta primers were used in PCR. Sequencing used immunoSEQ multiplex PCR; TCRdb keeps in-frame clones, though not all of them. The top ten clones hold roughly 5.5% of a sample with fewer than 250,000 clones, around 76% of them seen once. The sample was PBMCs. The receptors were sampled from a man aged 35-49 years in good health and CMV-seropositive.

The chain recombines TRBV9 with TRBJ2-4; 7 nucleotides align to TRBD2. Germline-derived CDR1 and CDR2 are SGDLS and YYNGEE. CDR3 length: 12 residues. The junction had 3 bases not matched to a gene; V was cut back by 4 bases and J by 8 bases. The CDR3 loop is CASSSGGDIQYF. As DNA, the CDR3 is TGTGCCAGCAGCTCGGGGGGAGACATTCAGTACTTC.

A few counts support this clone. The chain carries TRBV5-1 and TRBJ1-1; D perhaps matches TRBD1 (6 bases). Germline CDR1 SGHRS, CDR2 YFSETQ. This CDR3 is built from 15 residues. Deletions cut 2 bases from V and 5 bases from J, with 16 bases between. In DNA, the CDR3 is TGCGCCAGCAGCTTATACAGGGCCTCTGGGACTGAAGCTTTCTTT. Its protein is CASSLYRASGTEAFF.

The chain uses TRBV6-6 and TRBJ1-2, with D perhaps TRBD1 (6 bases). V was cut by 4 bases and J by 7 bases, with 16 bases left in between. CDR3 length: 14 residues. Germline V gene sequence: CDR1 MNHNY, CDR2 SVGAGI (reference sequence). CDR3 coding DNA: TGTGCCAGCAGTTCGAGGGGGGGGGAGGGTGGCTACACCTTC. Translated, it gives CASSSRGGEGGYTF.

The gene calls are TRBV6-5 and TRBJ2-1, with D possibly TRBD2 on 6 matching bases. Germline CDR1 and CDR2: MNHEY and SVGAGI. The V gene lost 7 bases and the J gene lost 6 bases, with 13 bases spanning the gap. The CDR3 spans 13 residues. The CDR3 coding sequence is TGTGCCAGCAAGACTCTAGCGACCAATGAGCAGTTCTTC. Residues: CASKTLATNEQFF.

This clone was recorded once. The V and J genes are TRBV5-1 and TRBJ2-7, with TRBD2 identical over 9 bases. Germline V gene data show CDR1 as SGHRS and CDR2 as YFSETQ. The CDR3 runs to 15 residues. Trimming at V came to 4 bases and at J to 6 bases, leaving 11 bases not matched to a gene. In nucleotides, the CDR3 is TGCGCCAGCAGCGATAGCGGGAGCCCCTTGGGCGAGCAGTACTTC. It encodes CASSDSGSPLGEQYF.

The rearrangement links TRBV18 to TRBJ1-3; D unclear. V lost 3 bases and J lost 8, with 14 bases in between. CDR1 and CDR2 from the germline V gene are KGHSH and LQKENI. This CDR3 is built from 14 residues. DNA of the CDR3: TGTGCCAGCTCACCCATACGTTCGGAGTACACCATATATTTT. It specifies CASSPIRSEYTIYF. Looking up the rest from reference TRBV18 and TRBJ1-3 gives the full variable domain: NAGVMQNPRHLVRRRGQEARLRCSPMKGHSHVYWYRQLPEEGLKFMVYLQKENIIDESGMPKERFSAEFPKEGPSILRIQQVVRGDSAAYFCASSPIRSEYTIYFGEGSWLTVV.

The chain uses TRBV30 and TRBJ1-2, with a possible D match to TRBD1 (6 bases). CDR3 size: 13 residues. Trimming removed 2 bases at V and 3 bases at J, with 10 bases between. The germline gives CDR1 GTSNPN, CDR2 SVGIG (reference sequence). CDR3 sequence (DNA): TGTGCCTGGAGTTCGAACAGGGACTATGGCTACACCTTC. It translates to CAWSSNRDYGYTF.

J is TRBJ1-3 and V is TRBV19; D unclear. The germline V gene encodes CDR1 LNHDA and CDR2 SQIVND (reference sequence). CDR3 length equals 13 residues. V was clipped by 8 bases and J by 0 bases, with 8 bases between them. The CDR3: CASVRGSGNTIYF. Here the CDR3 DNA reads TGTGCCAGTGTTCGGGGCTCTGGAAACACCATATATTTT.

This chain connects TRBV7-2 to TRBJ1-2, with TRBD1 identical over 8 bases. This CDR3 contains 15 residues. Germline V gene sequence: CDR1 SGHTA, CDR2 FQGNSA. V shed 2 bases and J 1 base; nucleotides not matched to a gene: 3. CDR3 loop: CASSLRTGGNYGYTF. CDR3 DNA sequence: TGTGCCAGCAGCTTAAGAACAGGGGGTAACTATGGCTACACCTTC.

The rearrangement uses TRBV18 and TRBJ2-1; D remains unclear. The V gene lost 3 bases and the J gene lost 6 bases, with 12 bases spanning the gap. Looked up from germline, CDR1 is KGHSH and CDR2 is LQKENI. The CDR3 is made up of 14 amino acids. This CDR3 is CASSPQSVRNEQFF. In DNA form, the CDR3 reads TGTGCCAGCTCACCTCAGTCTGTACGCAATGAGCAGTTCTTC.

The CDR3 region is CATQDLEDTEAFF. For the CDR3, the DNA is TGTGCCACCCAAGATCTAGAAGACACTGAAGCTTTCTTT. V usage is TRBV11-3 and J usage is TRBJ1-1; no definite D call. The CDR3 runs 13 residues. V was pared by 10 bases and J by 3 bases, with 15 bases between. Per the germline V gene, CDR1 is SGHNT and CDR2 is YENEEA.

The V and J genes are TRBV15 and TRBJ2-1; a possible D gene is TRBD2 (5 bases). This CDR3 contains 15 residues. Deletions cut 7 bases from V and 4 bases from J, with 17 bases between. Germline V gives CDR1 LNHNV, CDR2 YYDKDF (reference sequence). The CDR3 region has the DNA TGTGCCACCAACTCCCGGGGAGACCGGTACAATGAGCAGTTCTTC. Its protein is CATNSRGDRYNEQFF.

The V call is TRBV5-1, the J call TRBJ2-3; 7 nucleotides line up with TRBD2. V lost 4 bases, J lost 2 bases, and 10 bases stayed unmatched. The CDR3 covers 16 residues. Germline values: CDR1 SGHRS, CDR2 YFSETQ. The chain's CDR3 is CASSPSPSGHTDTQYF. In nucleotides, the CDR3 is TGCGCCAGCAGCCCTAGCCCTAGCGGACACACAGATACGCAGTATTTT.

This clone was seen a handful of times. J is TRBJ2-5 and V is TRBV28; TRBD1 matches at 11 bases. The J call may not be correct, given that the DNA end is closer to TRBJ2-7. The CDR3 runs to 15 residues. Germline V CDR1 and CDR2: MDHEN, SYDVKM. The CDR3 nucleotides read TGTGCCAGCAGTTCTCCGGGACAGGGGGGGGTCGAGCAGTACTTC. It codes for CASSSPGQGGVEQYF.